Included here is one T cell receptor beta chain sequence, with context. This sample stems from a study of technical replicates of blood from several donors. Germline CDR1 SGHVS, CDR2 FNYEAQ. This CDR3 is 13 amino acids long. V lost 5 bases and J 3 bases, leaving 10 bases between the germline ends. Some clones are missing from TCRdb's copy, which holds only in-frame ones; the method was immunoSEQ multiplex PCR. The sample contains 60,000 to 65,000 clones, around 88% of which appear only once. The source of this sequence is a human donor in good health. Some clones in this sample may be carry-over from other donors' samples. Material for sequencing was PBMCs. The J gene is TRBJ1-1, the V gene TRBV7-6; perhaps TRBD1 as D (6 bases). The DNA of the CDR3 is TGTGCCAGCAGCCGAGGGGGGGACACTGAAGCTTTCTTT. Translating gives CASSRGGDTEAFF. The variable domain in full, with the rest retrieved from reference TRBV7-6 and TRBJ1-1, is GAGVSQSPRYKVTKRGQDVALRCDPISGHVSLYWYRQALGQGPEFLTYFNYEAQQDKSGLPNDRFSAERPEGSISTLTIQRTEQRDSAMYRCASSRGGDTEAFFGQGTRLTVV.